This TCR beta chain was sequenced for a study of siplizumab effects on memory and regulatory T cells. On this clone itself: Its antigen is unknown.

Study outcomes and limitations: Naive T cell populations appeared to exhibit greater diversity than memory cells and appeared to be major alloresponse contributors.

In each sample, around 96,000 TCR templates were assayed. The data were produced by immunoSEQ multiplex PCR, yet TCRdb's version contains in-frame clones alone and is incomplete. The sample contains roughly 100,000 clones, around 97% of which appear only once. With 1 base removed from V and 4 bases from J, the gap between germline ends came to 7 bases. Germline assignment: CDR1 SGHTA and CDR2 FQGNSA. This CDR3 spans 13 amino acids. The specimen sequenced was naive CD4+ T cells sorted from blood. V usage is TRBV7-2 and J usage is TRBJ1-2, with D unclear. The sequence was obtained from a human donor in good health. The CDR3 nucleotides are TGTGCCAGCAGCTTAGGTTCGTTCTATGGCTACACCTTC. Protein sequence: CASSLGSFYGYTF. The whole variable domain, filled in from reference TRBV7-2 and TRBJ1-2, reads GAGVSQSPSNKVTEKGKDVELRCDPISGHTALYWYRQSLGQGLEFLIYFQGNSAPDKSGLPSDRFSAERTGGSVSTLTIQRTQQEDSAVYLCASSLGSFYGYTFGSGTRLTVV.